The sequence of this T cell receptor beta chain was determined in a study of cytomegalovirus exposure and HLA in healthy donors. The junction had 10 bases not matched to a gene; V was cut back by 10 bases and J by 5 bases. The V gene's germline CDR1 is MNHEY and CDR2 SVGAGI. The CDR3 spans 14 residues. As to this clone: What it binds is not known.

The study, taken as a whole, reports: In a later analysis, parvovirus B19, influenza, CMV and Epstein-Barr virus appeared linked to several top co-occurrence clusters. Most sequenced TCRs were rare (though some public TCRs occurred in many donors).

The PCR was carried out with 60 Vbeta primers and 13 Jbeta primers. Data came from immunoSEQ multiplex PCR; TCRdb stores just in-frame clones and leaves some out. The sample contains about 120,000 clones, over 70% of which appear only once. The V gene is TRBV6-5, the J gene TRBJ1-2; 10 nucleotides agree with TRBD1. This clonotype originated in a woman under 30 in good health and CMV-seronegative. The sequencing sample was made of PBMCs. CDR3 sequence reads: CATRGQGVGYGYTF. CDR3 bases: TGTGCCACCAGAGGACAGGGGGTCGGGTATGGCTACACCTTC.